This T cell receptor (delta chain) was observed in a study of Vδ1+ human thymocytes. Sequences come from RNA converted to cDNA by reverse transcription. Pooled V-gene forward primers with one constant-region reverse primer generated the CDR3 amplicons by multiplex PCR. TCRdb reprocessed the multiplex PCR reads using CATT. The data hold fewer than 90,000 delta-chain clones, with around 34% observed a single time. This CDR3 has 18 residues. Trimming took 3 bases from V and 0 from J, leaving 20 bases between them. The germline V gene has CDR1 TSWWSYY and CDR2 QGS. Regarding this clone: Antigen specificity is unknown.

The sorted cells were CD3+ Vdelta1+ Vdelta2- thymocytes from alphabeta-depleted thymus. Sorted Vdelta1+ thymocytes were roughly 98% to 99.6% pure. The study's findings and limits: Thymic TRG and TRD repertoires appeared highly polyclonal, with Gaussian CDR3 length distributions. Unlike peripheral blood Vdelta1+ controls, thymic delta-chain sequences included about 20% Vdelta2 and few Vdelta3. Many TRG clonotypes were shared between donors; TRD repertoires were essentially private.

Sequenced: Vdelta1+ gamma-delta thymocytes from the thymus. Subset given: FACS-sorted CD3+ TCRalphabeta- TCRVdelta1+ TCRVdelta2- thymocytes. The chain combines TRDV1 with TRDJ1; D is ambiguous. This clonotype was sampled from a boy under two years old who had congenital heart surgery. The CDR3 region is CALGDQSTERVYTDKLIF. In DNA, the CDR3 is TGTGCTCTTGGGGACCAGAGTACGGAGAGGGTGTACACCGATAAACTCATCTTT.